This is a list of T cell receptor beta chains from one sample in a study of identical twins. TCRdb re-called the 5' RACE reads through MiXCR, storing one row per CDR3 protein. The profile shows fewer than 650,000 distinct CDR3 sequences, around 9.6% of them singletons. The same data also contributed to another study, on yellow fever vaccine responses in identical twins.

Sequencing was done on a sample of PBMCs. Every receptor here comes from a woman younger than 35 in good health. The CDR3 runs from the conserved cysteine through the conserved F or W. Each record gives: J gene, clone size, V gene, D gene, CDR3 protein, CDR3 DNA. The D gene is left open where the match is weak. Clone size is given for some rows only: seen once, a few or many times, or a class if the clone is expanded.

TRBJ2-5 | NA | TRBV20-1 | NA | CSATGETQYF | TGCAGTGCCACGGGCGAGACCCAGTACTTC
TRBJ1-1 | NA | TRBV7-6 | TRBD1 | CASSLGTGLSDTEAFF | TGTGCCAGCAGCTTAGGGACAGGGCTATCGGACACTGAAGCTTTCTTT
TRBJ2-2 | many | TRBV5-1 | NA | CASSLGLTGELFF | TGTGCCAGCAGTTTAGGGTTGACCGGGGAGCTGTTTTTT
TRBJ2-7 | few | TRBV2 | TRBD2 | CASSSTSGRTPSYEQYF | TGTGCCAGCAGTTCGACTAGCGGGAGGACCCCATCCTACGAGCAGTACTTC
TRBJ2-5 | NA | TRBV19 | NA | CASSVTGETQYF | TGTGCCAGTAGCGTGACTGGGGAGACCCAGTACTTC
TRBJ2-2 | few | TRBV5-1 | TRBD1 | CASSLFVGRGPTGELFF | TGCGCCAGCAGCTTGTTTGTGGGCAGGGGGCCCACCGGGGAGCTGTTTTTT
TRBJ2-1 | NA | TRBV29-1 | NA | CSVEDQASVQQFF | TGCAGCGTTGAAGATCAGGCTAGCGTGCAGCAGTTCTTC
TRBJ1-1 | NA | TRBV7-9 | NA | CASSLAGTAFF | TGTGCCAGCAGCTTAGCAGGGACAGCTTTCTTT
TRBJ1-6 | many | TRBV6-5 | NA | CASSYREANSPLHF | TGTGCCAGCAGTTACCGGGAAGCGAATTCACCCCTCCACTTT
TRBJ2-1 | NA | TRBV5-8 | NA | CASSSDPGGTYNEQFF | TGTGCCAGCAGCTCCGATCCCGGTGGGACATACAATGAGCAGTTCTTC
TRBJ2-5 | few | TRBV5-1 | TRBD2 | CASRAGTSGSQETQYF | TGCGCCAGCAGGGCCGGGACTAGCGGGAGTCAAGAGACCCAGTACTTC
TRBJ2-3 | many | TRBV9 | NA | CASSPVLGSDTQYF | TGTGCCAGCAGCCCGGTACTAGGATCAGATACGCAGTATTTT
TRBJ1-2 | few | TRBV12-3/TRBV12-4 | NA | CASSFLPGGAPGYTF | TGTGCCAGCAGTTTTCTCCCGGGGGGGGCACCCGGCTACACCTTC
TRBJ1-2 | NA | TRBV7-2 | TRBD1 | CASSDTGGDGYTF | TGTGCCAGCAGCGACACAGGGGGAGATGGCTACACCTTC
TRBJ2-7 | many | TRBV12-3/TRBV12-4 | TRBD1 | CASSLGTGGYEQYF | TGTGCCAGCAGTTTAGGGACAGGGGGCTACGAGCAGTACTTC
TRBJ2-2 | NA | TRBV6-1 | NA | CASSQTTGETTGELFF | TGTGCCAGCAGCCAGACGACGGGAGAAACCACCGGGGAGCTGTTTTTT
TRBJ2-2 | NA | TRBV19 | TRBD1 | CASSAEGGRNTGELFF | TGTGCCAGTAGTGCCGAAGGGGGCCGGAACACCGGGGAGCTGTTTTTT
TRBJ1-3 | NA | TRBV20-1 | NA | CSADPGVGNTIYF | TGCAGTGCTGACCCAGGGGTGGGAAACACCATATATTTT
TRBJ2-5 | few | TRBV5-4 | TRBD2 | CASSYKTGGRETQYF | TGTGCCAGCAGCTATAAGACGGGAGGACGTGAGACCCAGTACTTC
TRBJ2-7 | NA | TRBV20-1 | NA | CSADKPGPGTVYEQYF | TGCAGTGCCGATAAGCCGGGACCAGGTACCGTCTACGAGCAGTACTTC
TRBJ1-2 | few | TRBV6-6 | NA | CASSGDGGYGYTF | TGTGCCAGCAGTGGAGACGGGGGCTATGGCTACACCTTC
TRBJ2-1 | NA | TRBV7-8 | NA | CASHAGTYNEQFF | TGTGCCAGCCACGCCGGGACCTACAATGAGCAGTTCTTC
TRBJ2-3 | many | TRBV20-1 | TRBD2 | CSARIAGTSGTDTQYF | TGCAGTGCTAGGATCGCCGGGACTAGCGGCACAGATACGCAGTATTTT
TRBJ1-5 | NA | TRBV6-1 | TRBD1 | CASRPGQNNQPQHF | TGTGCCAGCCGGCCGGGACAGAATAATCAGCCCCAGCATTTT
TRBJ2-7 | few | TRBV15 | NA | CATTPDRRESRTEQYF | TGTGCCACCACCCCTGACCGAAGGGAGAGTAGGACCGAGCAGTACTTC
TRBJ2-5 | few | TRBV7-8 | TRBD1 | CASSQRQGSQETQYF | TGTGCCAGCAGCCAGCGACAGGGGAGCCAAGAGACCCAGTACTTC
TRBJ2-7 | NA | TRBV12-3/TRBV12-4 | TRBD2 | CTSGGGTSGKRSYEQYF | TGTACCAGCGGCGGTGGGACTAGCGGAAAACGCTCCTACGAGCAGTACTTC
TRBJ1-4 | NA | TRBV5-1 | NA | CASSWGAVNEKLFF | TGCGCCAGCAGCTGGGGGGCAGTGAATGAAAAACTGTTTTTT
TRBJ1-2 | few | TRBV25-1 | TRBD1 | CASGSSPGQGGSGSVGGYGYTF | TGTGCCAGCGGGTCCTCACCCGGACAGGGCGGAAGTGGCAGTGTTGGGGGCTATGGCTACACCTTC
TRBJ1-2 | NA | TRBV7-9 | TRBD1 | CASSLGDRGYTF | TGTGCCAGCAGCTTAGGGGACAGAGGCTACACCTTC
TRBJ1-5 | NA | TRBV9 | TRBD1 | CASSVGGQGNQPQHF | TGTGCCAGCAGCGTAGGAGGACAGGGCAATCAGCCCCAGCATTTT
TRBJ1-6 | NA | TRBV5-1 | TRBD1 | CASSFGTDLYNSPLHF | TGCGCCAGCAGCTTCGGGACAGACTTGTATAATTCACCCCTCCACTTT
TRBJ2-7 | few | TRBV5-1 | NA | CASSLWSGAFDEQYF | TGCGCCAGCAGCTTGTGGTCAGGGGCTTTCGACGAGCAGTACTTC
TRBJ2-2 | NA | TRBV28 | NA | CASSSNPRVLATGELFF | TGTGCCAGCAGTTCCAATCCTAGAGTATTGGCCACCGGGGAGCTGTTTTTT
TRBJ2-2 | many | TRBV5-1 | TRBD1 | CASRGQGAITGELFF | TGCGCCAGCAGGGGACAGGGGGCGATCACCGGGGAGCTGTTTTTT
TRBJ2-2 | many | TRBV11-3 | NA | CASSHTAGELFF | TGTGCCAGCAGCCACACGGCCGGGGAGCTGTTTTTT
TRBJ2-7 | few | TRBV28 | TRBD2 | CASSLLGGLGVYEQYF | TGTGCCAGCAGTCTCTTGGGGGGACTAGGTGTCTACGAGCAGTACTTC
TRBJ2-7 | few | TRBV18 | TRBD1 | CASSPQDRATYEQYF | TGTGCCAGCTCACCACAGGACAGGGCAACCTACGAGCAGTACTTC
TRBJ2-5 | few | TRBV28 | NA | CASSLLSRAQETQYF | TGTGCCAGCAGTTTATTGTCCAGGGCCCAAGAGACCCAGTACTTC
TRBJ2-7 | few | TRBV6-5 | TRBD2 | CASSLGLATSQYF | TGTGCCAGCAGTTTGGGACTAGCGACATCTCAGTACTTC
TRBJ2-7 | NA | TRBV5-1 | NA | CASSLQGFGDEQYF | TGCGCCAGCAGCTTACAGGGATTTGGCGACGAGCAGTACTTC
TRBJ2-1 | many | TRBV6-5 | NA | CDSCMRGDEQFF | TGTGACAGTTGTATGAGAGGCGATGAGCAGTTCTTC
TRBJ2-1 | many | TRBV7-3 | NA | CASSIGESSYNEQFF | TGTGCCAGCAGCATCGGGGAAAGCTCCTACAATGAGCAGTTCTTC
TRBJ2-7 | few | TRBV19 | TRBD2 | CASSSPPGLPPYEQYF | TGTGCCAGTAGTTCCCCCCCGGGACTACCTCCCTACGAGCAGTACTTC
TRBJ1-2 | few | TRBV10-3 | TRBD1 | CAISPGTGGAGGYTF | TGTGCCATCAGCCCCGGGACAGGGGGCGCCGGGGGCTACACCTTC
TRBJ2-1 | NA | TRBV7-3 | TRBD2 | CASSPGTSGITVNEQFF | TGTGCCAGCAGCCCAGGGACTAGCGGGATAACTGTCAATGAGCAGTTCTTC
TRBJ1-2 | NA | TRBV19 | TRBD1 | CASSISGGARTTNYGYTF | TGTGCCAGTAGTATATCAGGGGGAGCACGAACGACTAACTATGGCTACACCTTC